The clone carrying this TCR beta chain occurred many times. The sample comes from a study of T cell repertoires in cytomegalovirus infection. Study details: In public TCR beta signatures, there were indications of both CMV infection and matching HLA type.

TCRdb re-called the reads through MiXCR, storing one row per CDR3 protein. The sample includes about 230,000 distinct CDR3 sequences, about 20% of them seen just once. In germline, CDR1 is MNHEY, CDR2 SVGAGI. Germline trimming cut 2 bases from V and 5 bases from J; bases unmatched to any gene: 8. The CDR3 spans 15 residues. The rearrangement uses TRBV6-5 and TRBJ2-5; 7 positions match TRBD1. The receptor was isolated from a human donor in good health (CMV status not recorded). Some clones in this sample may be carry-over from other donors' samples. The specimen was CD8+ T cells from PBMCs. CDR3 nucleotide sequence: TGTGCCAGCAGTTACAGCTCGACAGGGTGGGAGACCCAGTACTTC. Amino acids: CASSYSSTGWETQYF.